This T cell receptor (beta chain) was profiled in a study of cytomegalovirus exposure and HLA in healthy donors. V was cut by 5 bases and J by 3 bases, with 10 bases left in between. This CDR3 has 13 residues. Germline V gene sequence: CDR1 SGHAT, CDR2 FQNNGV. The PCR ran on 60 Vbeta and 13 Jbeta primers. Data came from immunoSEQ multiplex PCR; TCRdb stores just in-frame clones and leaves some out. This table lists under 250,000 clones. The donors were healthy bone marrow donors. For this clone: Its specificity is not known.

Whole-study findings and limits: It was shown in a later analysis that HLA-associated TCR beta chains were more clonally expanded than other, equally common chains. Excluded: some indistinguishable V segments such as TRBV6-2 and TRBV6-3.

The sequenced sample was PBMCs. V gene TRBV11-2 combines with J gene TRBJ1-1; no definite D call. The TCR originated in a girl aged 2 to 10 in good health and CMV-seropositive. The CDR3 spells CASSTLEDTEAFF. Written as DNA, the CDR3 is TGTGCCAGCAGCACCCTTGAGGACACTGAAGCTTTCTTT.